This TCR beta chain originates from a study of CD8 T cells in Susac syndrome. TEMRA cells were enriched by FACS, while CD8+ and CD4+ T cells were obtained through a negative isolation that was performed magnetically. This clonotype was seen only a few times. This CDR3 comprises 15 residues. Reverse transcription of about 0.5 to 1 ug RNA was carried out with random hexamers. immunoSEQ multiplex PCR amplified TCR beta CDR3 across 54 Vbeta, 13 Jbeta. TCRdb called the immunoSEQ multiplex PCR reads again in MiXCR, with one record for every CDR3 protein. The sample lists around 26,000 distinct CDR3 sequences, around 94% occurring once.

The genes are TRBV21-1 and TRBJ2-6; the table's D call, TRBD1, has no DNA check behind it. TRBV21-1 is listed as a pseudogene. The TCR comes from a human donor in good health. The sequenced sample was CD8+ T cells from PBMCs. The CDR3 region is CASSPRGPGANVLTF. CDR3 bases: TGTGCCAGCAGCCCCCGGGGACCTGGGGCCAACGTCCTGACTTTC.